This TCR beta chain appears in the sequencing data of a study of shared clonotypes between healthy human individuals. Study-level results: Researchers sampled only blood; tissue repertoires likely differ.

This CDR3 has 17 residues. Germline CDR1 SGHRS, CDR2 YFSETQ. With V trimmed by 0 bases and J by 6 bases, 9 bases remained unmatched. Genomic DNA per cell subset filled all wells of several immunoSEQ plates. Sequenced by immunoSEQ multiplex PCR; TCRdb stores in-frame clones only, minus some. The repertoire holds approximately 2.5 million clones, with around 90% as singletons. A remark on this clone: Its specificity is unknown.

Material for sequencing was naive CD4+ T cells sorted from blood. Documented subset: CD45RA+ positively selected. The gene calls are TRBV5-1 and TRBJ2-2; TRBD2 agrees at 9 bases. This TCR was recovered from a man aged 18 to 30 in good health. The CDR3 DNA is TGCGCCAGCAGCTTGGCGGGGGCTAGCGGGGCCCCCGGGGAGCTGTTTTTT. This translates into CASSLAGASGAPGELFF. The variable domain in full, with the rest retrieved from reference TRBV5-1 and TRBJ2-2, is KAGVTQTPRYLIKTRGQQVTLSCSPISGHRSVSWYQQTPGQGLQFLFEYFSETQRNKGNFPGRFSGRQFSNSRSEMNVSTLELGDSALYLCASSLAGASGAPGELFFGEGSRLTVL.